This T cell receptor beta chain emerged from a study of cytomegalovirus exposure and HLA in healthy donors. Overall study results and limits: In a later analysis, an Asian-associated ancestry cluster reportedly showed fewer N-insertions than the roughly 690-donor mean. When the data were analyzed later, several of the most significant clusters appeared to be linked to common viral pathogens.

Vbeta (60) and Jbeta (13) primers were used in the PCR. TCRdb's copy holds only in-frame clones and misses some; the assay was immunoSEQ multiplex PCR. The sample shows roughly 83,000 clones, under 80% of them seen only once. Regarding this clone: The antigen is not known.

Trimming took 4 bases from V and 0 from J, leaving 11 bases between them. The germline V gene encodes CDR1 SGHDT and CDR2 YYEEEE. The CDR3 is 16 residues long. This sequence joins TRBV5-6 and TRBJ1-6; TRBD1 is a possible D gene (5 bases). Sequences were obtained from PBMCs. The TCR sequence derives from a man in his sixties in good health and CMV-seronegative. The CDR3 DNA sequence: TGTGCCAGCAGCCGGACATTGAGCTCCTATAATTCACCCCTCCACTTT. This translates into CASSRTLSSYNSPLHF.